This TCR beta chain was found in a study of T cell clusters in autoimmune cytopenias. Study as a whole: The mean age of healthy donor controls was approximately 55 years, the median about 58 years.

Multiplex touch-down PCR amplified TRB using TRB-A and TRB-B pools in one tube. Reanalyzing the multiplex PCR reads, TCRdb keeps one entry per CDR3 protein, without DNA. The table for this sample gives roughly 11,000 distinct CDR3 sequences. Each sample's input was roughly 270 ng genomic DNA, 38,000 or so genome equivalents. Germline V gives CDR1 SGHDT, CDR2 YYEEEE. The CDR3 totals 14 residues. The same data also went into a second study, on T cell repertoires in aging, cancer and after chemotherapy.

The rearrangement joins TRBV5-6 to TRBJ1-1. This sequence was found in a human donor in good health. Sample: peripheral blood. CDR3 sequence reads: CASSLGEGFPEAFF.